The 32 T cell receptor beta chains below were found in one sample sequenced in a study of identical twins. TCRdb reprocessed the 5' RACE reads via MiXCR and lists one record per CDR3 protein. Among fewer than 650,000 distinct CDR3 sequences listed, 7.5% to 10% were seen once. A further study also used this sample, focusing on yellow fever vaccine responses in identical twins.

The source material was PBMCs. These receptors were obtained from a woman aged 18-35 years in good health.

This clonotype has at least ten counts. The chain has TRBV6-4 and TRBJ2-1; 9 bases are shared with TRBD2. Unmatched junction bases numbered 6, after V lost 2 bases and J lost 7 bases. This CDR3 contains 15 residues. Germline CDR1 reads MRHNA; CDR2 reads SNTAGT. Here the CDR3 reads CASSDEASGANEQFF. The CDR3 coding sequence is TGTGCCAGCAGTGACGAGGCTAGCGGGGCTAATGAGCAGTTCTTC.

The J gene is TRBJ2-7, the V gene TRBV7-2, with 10 bases matching TRBD2. The CDR3 runs to 16 residues. Germline V gene sequence: CDR1 SGHTA, CDR2 FQGNSA. V shed 3 bases and J 1 base; nucleotides not matched to a gene: 6. Here the CDR3 reads CASSFLAGANSYEQYF. The CDR3 bases are TGTGCCAGCAGCTTCCTAGCGGGGGCCAATTCCTACGAGCAGTACTTC.

The chain is built from TRBV25-1 and TRBJ2-5; D possibly corresponds to TRBD1 (6 bases). Germline V lookup: CDR1 MGHDK, CDR2 SYGVNS. The CDR3 is made up of 15 amino acids. V lost 5 bases and J lost 5, with 18 bases in between. CDR3 coding DNA: TGTGCCAGCAGTACACCATCAAGGGGGACGGAGACCCAGTACTTC. Protein product: CASSTPSRGTETQYF.

This clonotype has just a few counts. The V call is TRBV15, the J call TRBJ2-7, with 8 bases that match TRBD1. With V trimmed by 2 bases and J by 5 bases, 11 bases remained unmatched. This CDR3 has 16 amino acids. Germline V CDR1 and CDR2: LNHNV, YYDKDF (reference sequence). In nucleotides, the CDR3 is TGTGCCACCAGCAGAAGTTCCGGGACAGGTGAAAACGAGCAGTACTTC. Protein sequence: CATSRSSGTGENEQYF.

The CDR3 region is CASSQGRTSPLIQYF. The CDR3, as DNA: TGTGCCAGCAGCCAAGGGCGAACTAGCCCATTAATTCAGTACTTC. The gene calls are TRBV11-2 and TRBJ2-4; TRBD2 is a possible D gene (6 bases). This CDR3 comprises 15 residues. Between the trimmed V and J ends, which lost 5 bases and 10 bases, there was a span of 21 bases. CDR1 and CDR2 (germline): SGHAT, FQNNGV.

This clonotype was seen repeatedly, ten times or more. The V and J genes are TRBV29-1 and TRBJ2-7; 11 bases match TRBD2. The length of the CDR3 is 14 residues. Germline V gene sequence: CDR1 SQVTM, CDR2 ANQGSEA. Trimming at V came to 6 bases and at J to 3 bases, leaving 7 bases not matched to a gene. The CDR3 reads CSVLTSGSNYEQYF. The DNA for the CDR3 is TGCAGCGTCCTTACTAGCGGGAGCAACTACGAGCAGTACTTC.

This clonotype was counted a few times. This chain connects TRBV7-9 to TRBJ1-2; TRBD1 is a possible D gene (5 bases). The germline CDR1 and CDR2 sequences are SEHNR and FQNEAQ (reference sequence). The V end lost 2 bases, the J end lost 6 bases, and 10 bases lay between the germline ends. The CDR3 runs 13 residues. CDR3 loop: CASSLIEGNGYTF. DNA of the CDR3: TGTGCCAGCAGCTTAATTGAGGGGAATGGCTACACCTTC.

This clonotype was detected many times. The chain carries TRBV7-2 and TRBJ1-1; D remains unclear. The V gene's germline CDR1 is SGHTA and CDR2 FQGNSA. Trimming cost V 5 bases and J 2 bases, with 9 bases left between them. This CDR3 has 13 amino acids. The CDR3 DNA reads TGTGCCAGCAGCCGAAAAGCTAACACTGAAGCTTTCTTT. Translated: CASSRKANTEAFF. The full variable domain, rest sourced from reference TRBV7-2 and TRBJ1-1, is GAGVSQSPSNKVTEKGKDVELRCDPISGHTALYWYRQSLGQGLEFLIYFQGNSAPDKSGLPSDRFSAERTGGSVSTLTIQRTQQEDSAVYLCASSRKANTEAFFGQGTRLTVV.

This chain uses TRBV25-1 with TRBJ2-5; 8 nucleotides match TRBD2. CDR1 is MGHDK and CDR2 is SYGVNS in the germline V gene. V was pared by 4 bases and J by 5 bases, with 9 bases of the junction left unmatched. This CDR3 region has 15 residues. CDR3 nucleotides: TGTGCCAGCAGTGGCCCAGCGGGAGATGGTGAGACCCAGTACTTC. This codes for CASSGPAGDGETQYF.

Many counts were recorded for this clonotype. This chain connects TRBV5-6 to TRBJ2-5; 7 nucleotides match TRBD2. Germline CDR1 is SGHDT and CDR2 is YYEEEE. Losses at the gene ends were 3 bases for V and 2 bases for J; bases not matched to a gene: 7. The CDR3 extends over 15 amino acids. CDR3 bases: TGTGCCAGCAGCTCTAGACTAGCCTTACAAGAGACCCAGTACTTC. Its translation is CASSSRLALQETQYF.

This clonotype was observed at least ten times. V is TRBV27 and J is TRBJ2-7, with a possible D match to TRBD2 (6 bases). CDR3 length: 16 amino acids. Trimming stripped 4 bases from V and 0 bases from J, with 16 bases between. Germline V gene data show CDR1 as MNHEY and CDR2 as SMNVEV (reference sequence). The CDR3 bases are TGTGCCAGCAGTTCCCGTTTAGCGGCCCCCTCCTACGAGCAGTACTTC. Translated: CASSSRLAAPSYEQYF.

This clonotype occurred a few times. The chain has TRBV20-1 and TRBJ2-1; 14 positions match TRBD2. Germline loops: CDR1 DFQATT, CDR2 SNEGSKA (reference sequence). With V trimmed by 7 bases and J by 8 bases, 4 bases remained unmatched. The length of the CDR3 is 13 residues. The CDR3 nucleotides read TGCAGTGGGACTAGCGGGGGGCCGGATGAGCAGTTCTTC. Its translation is CSGTSGGPDEQFF.

The chain joins TRBV7-3 to TRBJ2-2; 12 bases fit TRBD2. V gave up 5 bases and J gave up 4 bases; unmatched junction bases: 2. The CDR3 extends over 15 amino acids. The V gene's germline CDR1 is SGHTA and CDR2 FQGTGA. CDR3 DNA: TGTGCCAGCAGCAGACTAGCGGGGGCCACCGGGGAGCTGTTTTTT. It yields the protein CASSRLAGATGELFF.

Many counts were recorded for this clonotype. The rearrangement links TRBV7-9 to TRBJ2-3; 9 bases line up with TRBD2. The CDR3 spans 15 residues. The V segment lost 8 bases and the J segment 6 bases; nucleotides outside the gene matches: 12. CDR1 SEHNR and CDR2 FQNEAQ come from the germline V gene (reference sequence). The CDR3 is CASLAERGAMDTQYF. The CDR3 region has the DNA TGTGCCAGCCTGGCCGAGCGGGGGGCCATGGATACGCAGTATTTT. Complete variable domain (other parts from reference TRBV7-9 and TRBJ2-3): DTGVSQNPRHKITKRGQNVTFRCDPISEHNRLYWYRQTLGQGPEFLTYFQNEAQLEKSRLLSDRFSAERPKGSFSTLEIQRTEQGDSAMYLCASLAERGAMDTQYFGPGTRLTVL.

In this sample, this clonotype turned up many times. The rearrangement joins TRBV3-1 to TRBJ2-1, with 16 bases lining up with TRBD2. Germline CDR1 LGHDT, CDR2 YNNKEL (reference sequence). Germline trimming cut 4 bases from V and 2 bases from J; bases unmatched to any gene: 2. The CDR3 covers 17 residues. In nucleotides, the CDR3 is TGTGCCAGCAGCCCGGGACTAGCGGGGGGGCCCTACAATGAGCAGTTCTTC. Residues: CASSPGLAGGPYNEQFF.

The J gene is TRBJ2-1, the V gene TRBV5-1, with TRBD2 matching 9 bases. J was trimmed by 8 bases and V by 0 bases; bases with no gene match: 9. This CDR3 comprises 16 residues. The V gene's germline CDR1 is SGHRS and CDR2 YFSETQ. CDR3 sequence: CASSLGKAGGPYEQFF. The CDR3 DNA reads as TGCGCCAGCAGCTTGGGCAAGGCGGGGGGGCCCTATGAGCAGTTCTTC.

V and J are TRBV27 and TRBJ1-2, with unresolved D. CDR3 size: 14 residues. Trimming stripped 4 bases from V and 0 bases from J, with 9 bases between. Germline V CDR1 and CDR2: MNHEY, SMNVEV (reference sequence). The CDR3 loop reads CASSSFPANYGYTF. The CDR3 DNA follows: TGTGCCAGCAGTTCTTTCCCTGCTAACTATGGCTACACCTTC.

This clonotype was counted at least ten times. The chain joins TRBV4-3 to TRBJ2-5, with 8 bases that match TRBD2. After removal of 0 bases from V and 8 bases from J, the junction contained 11 bases not matched to a gene. This CDR3 has 16 amino acids. Per germline, CDR1 LGHNA and CDR2 YSLEER. Here the CDR3 DNA reads TGCGCCAGCAGCCAAGAGATCGCGCCGGGACTAGGAACCCAGTACTTC. Its translation is CASSQEIAPGLGTQYF.

The CDR3 reads CASSLRGTVAVTNTGELFF. CDR3 sequence (DNA): TGTGCCAGCAGCTTACGCGGGACTGTGGCGGTTACGAACACCGGGGAGCTGTTTTTT. V usage is TRBV7-8 and J usage is TRBJ2-2; D might be TRBD2 (6 bases). The germline V and J ends were trimmed by 2 bases and 0 bases, with 19 bases remaining between them. CDR3 length: 19 residues. Germline CDR1 SGHVS, CDR2 FQNEAQ.

V is TRBV18 and J is TRBJ2-7; D unclear. Germline V lookup: CDR1 KGHSH, CDR2 LQKENI. The CDR3 sequence is 14 residues long. V was pared by 3 bases and J by 3 bases, with 12 bases between. The CDR3 region has the DNA TGTGCCAGCTCACCTCGGACCGAGATCTACGAGCAGTACTTC. This encodes CASSPRTEIYEQYF.

This clonotype has only a few counts. The gene calls are TRBV2 and TRBJ2-1; the D gene is possibly TRBD2 (5 bases). The CDR3 is 13 residues long. CDR1 and CDR2 from the germline V gene are SNHLY and FYNNEI. Trimming stripped 4 bases from V and 7 bases from J, with 11 bases between. The CDR3 here is CASSVVLGNEQFF. The CDR3 DNA sequence: TGTGCCAGCAGTGTTGTACTAGGAAATGAGCAGTTCTTC.

With regard to this clonotype: This may arise from a read error, as a much more abundant clone is one base away. V and J are TRBV11-3 and TRBJ2-1, with TRBD2 identical over 7 bases. The CDR3 has 17 amino acids. Germline V gene sequence: CDR1 SGHNT, CDR2 YENEEA. The V segment lost 0 bases and the J segment 2 bases; nucleotides outside the gene matches: 7. The CDR3 DNA reads TGTGCCAGCAGCTTAGATCTGGGAGGGGTCCCCTACAATGAGCAGTTCTTC. Its translation: CASSLDLGGVPYNEQFF.

The chain joins TRBV20-1 to TRBJ2-5; TRBD2 matches 9 bases. V was clipped by 0 bases and J by 4 bases; unmatched bases: 9. Germline assignment: CDR1 DFQATT and CDR2 SNEGSKA (reference sequence). This CDR3 spans 16 amino acids. The DNA for the CDR3 is TGCAGTGCTAGAGATTCGAGCGGGGGGTTTAGAGAGACCCAGTACTTC. Its protein is CSARDSSGGFRETQYF.

The CDR3 sequence is CASSTPARQSQETQYF. The CDR3 DNA reads TGTGCCAGCAGTACCCCTGCCCGGCAGTCGCAGGAGACCCAGTACTTC. The V and J genes are TRBV21-1 and TRBJ2-5; the tabulated D call, TRBD1, remains unverified against the DNA. TRBV21-1 is assigned pseudogene status. This CDR3 has 16 amino acids.

This clonotype was found a few times. The chain uses TRBV5-1 and TRBJ2-1; TRBD2 aligns across 10 bases. CDR3 size: 15 residues. CDR1 and CDR2 from the germline V gene are SGHRS and YFSETQ. With V trimmed by 7 bases and J by 4 bases, 8 bases remained unmatched. CDR3 region: CASGRTSGEYNEQFF. CDR3 bases: TGCGCCAGCGGCCGGACTAGCGGAGAGTACAATGAGCAGTTCTTC.

This clonotype occurred a few times. The rearrangement joins TRBV6-5 to TRBJ2-3; D gene unclear. Trimming took 4 bases from V and 7 from J, leaving 6 bases between them. CDR3 length equals 11 residues. Germline V CDR1 and CDR2: MNHEY, SVGAGI. The DNA for the CDR3 is TGTGCCAGCAGTTCCCCTAATACGCAGTATTTT. Residues: CASSSPNTQYF.

This clonotype was detected a few times. The chain employs TRBV18 and TRBJ1-1; tentatively, D is TRBD1 (6 bases). V lost 3 bases to trimming and J lost 1 base, with 18 bases between them. This CDR3 region has 17 residues. Germline V gene data show CDR1 as KGHSH and CDR2 as LQKENI. CDR3 loop: CASSPLWGGVGNTEAFF. In DNA form, the CDR3 reads TGTGCCAGCTCACCCCTTTGGGGGGGCGTAGGGAACACTGAAGCTTTCTTT.

The table lists this clonotype with a few counts. The chain employs TRBV2 and TRBJ2-7; possibly TRBD2 for D (6 bases). The CDR3 is 15 amino acids. Germline CDR1 and CDR2: SNHLY and FYNNEI. Trimming removed 10 bases from V and 2 bases from J, with 21 bases in between. This chain's CDR3 is CATGKEGGETYEQYF. CDR3 nucleotides: TGTGCCACTGGGAAGGAGGGCGGGGAGACCTACGAGCAGTACTTC.

Remarks on this clonotype: A much larger clone lies a single base off, so this may be a read error. The chain links TRBV5-1 to TRBJ2-1; TRBD1 matches 11 bases. This CDR3 is built from 14 residues. CDR1 is SGHRS and CDR2 is YFSETQ in the germline V gene. CDR3 DNA: TGCGCCATCAGCCATGGGACAGGGGGGAATGAGCAGTTCTTC. Amino acids: CAISHGTGGNEQFF.

This clonotype has a handful of counts. J is TRBJ2-3 and V is TRBV7-2; TRBD2 matches at 8 bases. Germline CDR1 SGHTA, CDR2 FQGNSA. The CDR3 covers 16 residues. After removal of 5 bases from V and 2 bases from J, the junction contained 9 bases not matched to a gene. The CDR3: CASSPLAGGLTDTQYF. In DNA form, the CDR3 reads TGTGCCAGCAGCCCCTTGGCGGGGGGACTCACAGATACGCAGTATTTT.

This clonotype has only a few counts. V gene TRBV25-1 combines with J gene TRBJ1-2; no reliable D call. This CDR3 comprises 14 residues. V was cut by 7 bases and J by 6 bases, with 18 bases left in between. The germline CDR1 and CDR2 sequences are MGHDK and SYGVNS. CDR3 in amino acids: CASTRTVGGNGYTF. CDR3 nucleotide sequence: TGTGCCAGCACCCGAACGGTGGGAGGGAATGGCTACACCTTC.

This clonotype was seen only a few times. V usage is TRBV5-1 and J usage is TRBJ2-3; D remains unclear. Germline V gene data show CDR1 as SGHRS and CDR2 as YFSETQ. V lost 4 bases, J lost 8 bases, and 20 bases lay in between. This CDR3 region has 15 residues. The chain's CDR3 is CASSPEAGSFPTQYF. The CDR3 nucleotides read TGCGCCAGCAGCCCCGAGGCAGGCTCGTTCCCTACGCAGTATTTT.